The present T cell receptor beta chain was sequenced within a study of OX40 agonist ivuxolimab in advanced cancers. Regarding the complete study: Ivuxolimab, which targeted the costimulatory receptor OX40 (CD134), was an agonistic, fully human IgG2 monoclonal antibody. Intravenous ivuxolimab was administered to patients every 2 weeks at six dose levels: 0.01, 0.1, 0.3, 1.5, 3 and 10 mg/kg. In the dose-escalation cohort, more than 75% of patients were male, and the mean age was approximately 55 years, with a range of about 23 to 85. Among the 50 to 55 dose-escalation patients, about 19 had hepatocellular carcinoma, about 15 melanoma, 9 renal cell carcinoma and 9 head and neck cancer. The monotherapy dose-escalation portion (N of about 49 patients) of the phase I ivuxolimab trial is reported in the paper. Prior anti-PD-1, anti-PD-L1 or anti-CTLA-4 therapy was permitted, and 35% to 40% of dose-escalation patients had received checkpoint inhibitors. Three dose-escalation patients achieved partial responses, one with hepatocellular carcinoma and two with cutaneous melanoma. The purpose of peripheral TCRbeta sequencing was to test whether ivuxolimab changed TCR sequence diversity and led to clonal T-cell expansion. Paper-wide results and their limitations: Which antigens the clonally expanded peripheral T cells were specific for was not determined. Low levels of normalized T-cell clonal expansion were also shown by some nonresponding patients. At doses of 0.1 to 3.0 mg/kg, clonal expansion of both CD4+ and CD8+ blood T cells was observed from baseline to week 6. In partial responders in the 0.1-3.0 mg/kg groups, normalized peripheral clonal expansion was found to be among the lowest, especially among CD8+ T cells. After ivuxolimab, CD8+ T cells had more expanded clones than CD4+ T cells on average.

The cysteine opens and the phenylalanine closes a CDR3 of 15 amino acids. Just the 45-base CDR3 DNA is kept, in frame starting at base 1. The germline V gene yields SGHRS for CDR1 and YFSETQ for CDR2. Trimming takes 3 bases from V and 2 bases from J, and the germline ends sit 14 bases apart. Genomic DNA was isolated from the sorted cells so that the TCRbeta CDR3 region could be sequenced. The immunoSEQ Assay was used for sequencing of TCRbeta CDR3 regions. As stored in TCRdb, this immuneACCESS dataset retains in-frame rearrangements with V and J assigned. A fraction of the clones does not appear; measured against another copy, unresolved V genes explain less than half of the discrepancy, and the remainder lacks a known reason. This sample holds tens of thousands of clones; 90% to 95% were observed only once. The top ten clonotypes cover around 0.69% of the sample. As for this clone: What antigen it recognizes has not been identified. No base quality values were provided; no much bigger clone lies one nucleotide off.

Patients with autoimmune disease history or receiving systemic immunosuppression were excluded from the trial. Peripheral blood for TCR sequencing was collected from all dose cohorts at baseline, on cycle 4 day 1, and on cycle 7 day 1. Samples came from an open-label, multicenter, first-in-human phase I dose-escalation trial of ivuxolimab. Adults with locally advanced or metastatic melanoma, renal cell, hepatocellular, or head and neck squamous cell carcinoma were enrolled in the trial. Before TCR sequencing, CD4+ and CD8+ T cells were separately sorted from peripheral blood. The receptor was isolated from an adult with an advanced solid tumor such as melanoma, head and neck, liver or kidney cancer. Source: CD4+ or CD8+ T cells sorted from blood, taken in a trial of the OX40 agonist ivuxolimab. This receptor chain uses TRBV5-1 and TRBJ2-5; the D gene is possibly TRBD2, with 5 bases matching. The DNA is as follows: TGCGCCAGCAGCTCCCCCGAGGGCGGACAAGAGACCCAGTACTTC. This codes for CASSSPEGGQETQYF.